A single sample gave rise to the 31 T cell receptor beta chains below, sequenced in a study of blood T cell repertoires in COVID-19. The repertoire was sequenced with immunoSEQ multiplex PCR; TCRdb's copy has only in-frame clones and lacks some. The table lists 200,000 to 250,000 clones, approximately 88% of them singletons, with more than 3% in the top ten. Source material: PBMCs or T cells enriched from blood (not recorded which). These receptors all stem from a woman aged 25 to 39 who had been exposed to COVID-19.

The chain carries TRBV5-1 and TRBJ1-1; maybe TRBD1 (5 bases). The V and J ends lost 4 bases and 2 bases respectively, with 21 bases between them. The CDR3 has 17 residues. Germline assignment: CDR1 SGHRS and CDR2 YFSETQ. CDR3 in DNA: TGCGCCAGCAGCCCCCGGCCTCCTAGGCAGGGTAACACTGAAGCTTTCTTT. Protein product: CASSPRPPRQGNTEAFF.

V is TRBV6-4 and J is TRBJ2-1, with a weak D call TRBD2 (6 bases). The V end lost 4 bases, the J end lost 3 bases, and 13 bases lay between the germline ends. CDR3 size: 15 residues. Germline CDR1 MRHNA, CDR2 SNTAGT. CDR3: CASSVRGSGYNEQFF. In DNA form, the CDR3 reads TGTGCCAGCAGTGTTCGGGGGAGCGGCTACAATGAGCAGTTCTTC.

This clone was counted once. V and J are TRBV10-2 and TRBJ2-1, with 9 bases matching TRBD1. V gave up 1 base and J gave up 8 bases; unmatched junction bases: 3. The V gene's germline CDR1 is WSHSY and CDR2 SAAADI. CDR3 length: 14 residues. The CDR3 loop reads CASSELGQGYEQFF. CDR3 bases: TGCGCCAGCAGTGAGTTGGGACAGGGCTATGAGCAGTTCTTC.

The V gene is TRBV24-1, the J gene TRBJ2-6; no definite D call. Germline CDR1 reads KGHDR; CDR2 reads SFDVKD. The CDR3 length is 13 residues. V lost 7 bases, J lost 4 bases, and 7 bases lay in between. The CDR3 coding sequence is TGTGCCACCAGCCCCACAGGGGCCAACGTCCTGACTTTC. Translation: CATSPTGANVLTF.

The V and J genes are TRBV5-1 and TRBJ2-7; TRBD1 is a possible D gene (5 bases). From germline, CDR1 is SGHRS and CDR2 YFSETQ. Trimming removed 1 base at V and 2 bases at J, with 7 bases between. The CDR3 runs 13 residues. The CDR3 DNA follows: TGCGCCAGCAGCTTGAGACAGACCTACGAGCAGTACTTC. Amino acids: CASSLRQTYEQYF.

The chain uses TRBV9 and TRBJ2-3, with 8 bases lining up with TRBD2. CDR1 SGDLS and CDR2 YYNGEE come from the germline V gene. The CDR3 totals 16 residues. The trim removed 6 bases at V and 2 bases at J, leaving 11 bases unmatched. The CDR3 loop is CASTPSPGGPTDTQYF. Here the CDR3 DNA reads TGTGCCAGCACTCCCTCTCCGGGAGGGCCCACAGATACGCAGTATTTT.

The chain carries TRBV7-2 and TRBJ2-7; D is unresolved. Germline CDR1 is SGHTA and CDR2 is FQGNSA. Trimming pared 0 bases from V and 5 bases from J, leaving 14 bases between. The CDR3 runs to 15 residues. For the CDR3, the DNA is TGTGCCAGCAGCTTAGCCATCACTCGCGGTGACGAGCAGTACTTC. Translated, it gives CASSLAITRGDEQYF.

The chain recombines TRBV5-1 with TRBJ1-1, with TRBD1 matching 12 bases. Per the germline V gene, CDR1 is SGHRS and CDR2 is YFSETQ. The CDR3 sequence is 16 residues long. V dropped 5 bases and J dropped 1; count of bases not matched to a gene: 6. The CDR3, as DNA: TGCGCCAGCAGTTTCGGGACAGGGGGCGGGAACACTGAAGCTTTCTTT. Protein product: CASSFGTGGGNTEAFF.

The chain recombines TRBV3-1 (or the pseudogene TRBV3-2) with TRBJ2-5, with TRBD2 identical over 13 bases. V gave up 4 bases and J gave up 1 base; unmatched junction bases: 3. CDR1 is LGHDT, CDR2 YNNKEL, per germline (reference sequence). This CDR3 region has 16 residues. The CDR3 region is CASSRGLAGVQETQYF. CDR3 DNA sequence: TGTGCCAGCAGCCGCGGACTAGCGGGAGTCCAAGAGACCCAGTACTTC.

The J gene is TRBJ2-4, the V gene TRBV6-5, with D tentatively TRBD2 (6 bases). V lost 2 bases, J lost 1 base, and 9 bases lay in between. The germline CDR1 and CDR2 sequences are MNHEY and SVGAGI. The CDR3 length is 15 residues. The CDR3 reads CASSYLGRAKNIQYF. CDR3 DNA: TGTGCCAGCAGTTACCTGGGGAGGGCCAAAAACATTCAGTACTTC.

The J gene is TRBJ2-7, the V gene TRBV19, with a tentative D call TRBD2 (6 bases). Between the trimmed V and J ends, which lost 8 bases and 6 bases, there was a span of 17 bases. The germline gives CDR1 LNHDA, CDR2 SQIVND (reference sequence). The CDR3 contains 13 residues. The CDR3 region has the DNA TGTGCCAGTGGGGACGGGAGAGTAGGCGAGCAGTACTTC. As protein: CASGDGRVGEQYF.

The chain carries TRBV3-1 (or the pseudogene TRBV3-2) and TRBJ2-3; TRBD1 aligns across 8 bases. Per the germline V gene, CDR1 is LGHDT and CDR2 is YNNKEL (reference sequence). V lost 5 bases and J lost 4; bases outside the gene matches: 11. CDR3 length: 16 residues. CDR3 DNA sequence: TGTGCCAGCAGCACAAGGACAGGGTTTGTTTCAGATACGCAGTATTTT. Translation: CASSTRTGFVSDTQYF.

This clone was seen once. The chain has TRBV7-9 and TRBJ2-7, with D tentatively TRBD1 (5 bases). The CDR3 runs 15 residues. Germline CDR1 reads SEHNR; CDR2 reads FQNEAQ (reference sequence). V gave up 2 bases and J gave up 0 bases, with 11 bases separating them. CDR3 protein: CASSLWGADSYEQYF. Written as DNA, the CDR3 is TGTGCCAGCAGCTTATGGGGCGCAGACTCCTACGAGCAGTACTTC.

The chain employs TRBV5-6 and TRBJ2-1, with D possibly TRBD2 on 6 matching bases. Trimming cost V 0 bases and J 8 bases, with 9 bases left between them. The CDR3 has 13 amino acids. Germline V CDR1 and CDR2: SGHDT, YYEEEE. CDR3 coding DNA: TGTGCCAGCAGCTTGGAACTAGCTGATGAGCAGTTCTTC. It specifies CASSLELADEQFF.

Turning to this clone: The same CDR3 is also encoded by other DNA sequences in this sample. The J gene is TRBJ2-7, the V gene TRBV19, with TRBD1 matching over 7 bases. Germline V gives CDR1 LNHDA, CDR2 SQIVND (reference sequence). The CDR3 covers 14 residues. V was pared by 2 bases and J by 2 bases, with 3 bases of the junction left unmatched. The CDR3 nucleotides are TGTGCCAGTAGTATACGCACAGGGGCCTACGAGCAGTACTTC. It translates to CASSIRTGAYEQYF.

J is TRBJ2-3 and V is TRBV20-1; D gene ambiguous. CDR1 DFQATT and CDR2 SNEGSKA come from the germline V gene (reference sequence). This CDR3 comprises 9 residues. Trimming removed 6 bases at V and 6 bases at J, with 4 bases between. CDR3 in amino acids: CSAGDTQYF. CDR3 nucleotides: TGCAGTGCCGGGGATACGCAGTATTTT.

This sequence joins TRBV10-3 and TRBJ2-3; 9 bases agree with TRBD2. The CDR3 length is 15 residues. Trimming took 4 bases from V and 4 from J; bases not matched to a gene: 6. From germline, CDR1 is ENHRY and CDR2 SYGVKD. CDR3 amino acids: CAISGASGTADTQYF. In DNA form, the CDR3 reads TGTGCCATCAGTGGGGCTAGCGGGACCGCAGATACGCAGTATTTT.

The chain combines TRBV7-3 with TRBJ2-1; 10 bases line up with TRBD2. V lost 4 bases and J lost 6; bases outside the gene matches: 6. This CDR3 has 15 amino acids. Germline CDR1 reads SGHTA; CDR2 reads FQGTGA. Here the CDR3 reads CASSSSGSMGNEQFF. The CDR3 region has the DNA TGTGCCAGCAGCTCTAGCGGGAGTATGGGCAATGAGCAGTTCTTC.

The rearrangement joins TRBV5-1 to TRBJ2-3; 7 nucleotides align to TRBD1. Germline V gene data show CDR1 as SGHRS and CDR2 as YFSETQ. The CDR3 runs to 17 residues. Germline trimming cut 5 bases from V and 1 base from J; bases unmatched to any gene: 13. This chain's CDR3 is CASRTGLIPFGTDTQYF. The CDR3 nucleotides are TGCGCCAGCAGGACAGGGTTAATCCCCTTTGGCACAGATACGCAGTATTTT.

This rearrangement joins TRBV9 to TRBJ2-1; 8 bases agree with TRBD2. This CDR3 spans 17 amino acids. V was pared by 3 bases and J by 1 base, with 9 bases of the junction left unmatched. Germline V lookup: CDR1 SGDLS, CDR2 YYNGEE. This CDR3 reads CASSARGGRASYNEQFF. CDR3 nucleotide sequence: TGTGCCAGCAGCGCCCGGGGGGGCCGCGCTTCCTACAATGAGCAGTTCTTC. Filled out from reference TRBV9 and TRBJ2-1, the complete variable domain reads DSGVTQTPKHLITATGQRVTLRCSPRSGDLSVYWYQQSLDQGLQFLIQYYNGEERAKGNILERFSAQQFPDLHSELNLSSLELGDSALYFCASSARGGRASYNEQFFGPGTRLTVL.

The gene calls are TRBV28 and TRBJ1-1; the match to TRBD1 covers 7 bases. The CDR3 sequence is 17 residues long. Trimming cost V 1 base and J 1 base; bases outside gene matches: 9. Germline CDR1 reads MDHEN; CDR2 reads SYDVKM. Here the CDR3 reads CASSLSIQGPPNTEAFF. CDR3 DNA: TGTGCCAGCAGTTTATCAATACAGGGGCCTCCGAACACTGAAGCTTTCTTT.

At least ten counts were recorded for this clone. The chain recombines TRBV6-2 or TRBV6-3 with TRBJ2-7; 10 nucleotides agree with TRBD2. Looked up from germline, CDR1 is MNHEY and CDR2 is SVGEGT. This CDR3 comprises 14 residues. J lost 2 bases, V lost 2 bases, and 0 bases had no gene match. The CDR3 DNA sequence: TGTGCCAGCAGTTACGGGACTAGCGCCTACGAGCAGTACTTC. Protein: CASSYGTSAYEQYF.

The V and J genes are TRBV4-1 and TRBJ1-4; D possibly corresponds to TRBD1 (6 bases). The germline CDR1 and CDR2 sequences are MGHRA and YSYEKL. The V end was cut by 5 bases, the J end by 8 bases, with 18 bases between. This CDR3 has 15 amino acids. CDR3 bases: TGCGCCAGCAGCGGCCGTCCAGGGGTGGTCGAAAAACTGTTTTTT. Its protein is CASSGRPGVVEKLFF.

This chain joins TRBV19 and TRBJ1-5; possibly TRBD1 for D (5 bases). Trimming removed 6 bases at V and 9 bases at J, with 15 bases between. CDR1 is LNHDA, CDR2 SQIVND, per germline (reference sequence). The CDR3 spans 13 residues. This chain's CDR3 is CASSIALTGPQHF. The CDR3 coding sequence is TGTGCCAGTAGCATCGCGTTAACAGGGCCCCAGCATTTT. The variable domain in full, with the rest retrieved from reference TRBV19 and TRBJ1-5, is DGGITQSPKYLFRKEGQNVTLSCEQNLNHDAMYWYRQDPGQGLRLIYYSQIVNDFQKGDIAEGYSVSREKKESFPLTVTSAQKNPTAFYLCASSIALTGPQHFGDGTRLSIL.

This chain connects TRBV2 to TRBJ2-7; perhaps TRBD1 as D (6 bases). This CDR3 is built from 15 residues. V was pared by 3 bases and J by 7 bases, with 19 bases between. Germline values: CDR1 SNHLY, CDR2 FYNNEI. CDR3 loop: CASSDPGAGSREQYF. In DNA form, the CDR3 reads TGTGCCAGCAGTGACCCAGGGGCCGGGTCGAGGGAGCAGTACTTC. Combining the CDR3 with reference TRBV2 and TRBJ2-7 gives the whole variable domain EPEVTQTPSHQVTQMGQEVILRCVPISNHLYFYWYRQILGQKVEFLVSFYNNEISEKSEIFDDQFSVERPDGSNFTLKIRSTKLEDSAMYFCASSDPGAGSREQYFGPGTRLTVT.

This chain uses TRBV4-1 with TRBJ1-1; D gene ambiguous. CDR1 MGHRA and CDR2 YSYEKL come from the germline V gene. V was shortened by 4 bases and J by 4 bases, with 13 bases between the two germline ends. The CDR3 sequence is 14 residues long. The CDR3 protein is CASSLLGSTTEAFF. CDR3 sequence (DNA): TGCGCCAGCAGCCTCCTGGGGAGCACCACTGAAGCTTTCTTT.

The chain's CDR3 is CSASPKGLAVYNEQFF. The DNA of the CDR3 is TGCAGTGCTAGTCCCAAGGGACTAGCGGTGTACAATGAGCAGTTCTTC. The chain joins TRBV20-1 to TRBJ2-1; TRBD2 aligns across 11 bases. Germline CDR1 and CDR2: DFQATT and SNEGSKA (reference sequence). The V gene end was trimmed by 3 bases and the J gene end by 4 bases; junction bases not matched to a gene: 8. CDR3 size: 16 residues.

The chain has TRBV19 and TRBJ1-1; D is unclear. The CDR3 extends over 12 amino acids. V dropped 1 base and J dropped 11 bases, with 11 bases sitting between them. CDR1 and CDR2 (germline): LNHDA, SQIVND (reference sequence). DNA for the CDR3: TGTGCCAGTAGTATAGTACGCGGTCGGGCTTTCTTT. Its protein product is CASSIVRGRAFF.

This chain uses TRBV5-5 with TRBJ2-2; D remains unclear. This CDR3 is 17 amino acids long. Germline CDR1 and CDR2: SGHKS and YYEKEE (reference sequence). V dropped 0 bases and J dropped 4 bases, with 16 bases sitting between them. CDR3 sequence reads: CASSLGTNFLTTGELFF. CDR3 bases: TGTGCCAGCAGCTTGGGCACAAATTTTCTCACCACCGGGGAGCTGTTTTTT.

CDR3 protein: CSVGTGAREETQYF. Written as DNA, the CDR3 is TGCAGCGTCGGAACAGGCGCGAGAGAAGAGACCCAGTACTTC. The chain recombines TRBV29-1 with TRBJ2-5; a possible D gene is TRBD1 (5 bases). The CDR3 has 14 residues. Per germline, CDR1 SQVTM and CDR2 ANQGSEA. Trimming took 6 bases from V and 3 from J, leaving 17 bases between them. The whole variable domain, filled in from reference TRBV29-1 and TRBJ2-5, reads SAVISQKPSRDICQRGTSLTIQCQVDSQVTMMFWYRQQPGQSLTLIATANQGSEATYESGFVIDKFPISRPNLTFSTLTVSNMSPEDSSIYLCSVGTGAREETQYFGPGTRLLVL.

The J gene is TRBJ2-5, the V gene TRBV7-2; possibly TRBD2 for D (6 bases). Trimming took off 3 bases at V and 1 base at J, with 15 bases between the two ends. The germline gives CDR1 SGHTA, CDR2 FQGNSA. This CDR3 is built from 16 residues. The DNA for the CDR3 is TGTGCCAGCAGCTTTGACGGCGGGGAACTCCAAGAGACCCAGTACTTC. This encodes CASSFDGGELQETQYF.